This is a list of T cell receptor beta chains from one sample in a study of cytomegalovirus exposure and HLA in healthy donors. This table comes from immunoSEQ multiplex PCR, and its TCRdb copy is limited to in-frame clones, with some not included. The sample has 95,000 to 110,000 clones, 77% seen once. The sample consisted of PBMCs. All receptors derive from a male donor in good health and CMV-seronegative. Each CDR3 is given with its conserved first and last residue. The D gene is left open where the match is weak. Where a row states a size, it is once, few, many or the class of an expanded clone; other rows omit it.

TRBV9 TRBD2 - CASSSSGGNYEQYF
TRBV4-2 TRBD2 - CASSQRRGGTSGRTDTQYF
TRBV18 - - CASSPRRRDYGYTF
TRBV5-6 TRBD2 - CASTGLAGGFLGEQFF
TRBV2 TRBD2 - CASRDLTSGSGNEQFF
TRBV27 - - CASSPSMNPYEQYF
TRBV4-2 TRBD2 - CASSRLTSTSGSGTQYF
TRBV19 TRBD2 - CASRGLAGGPYGTDTQYF
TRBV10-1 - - CASSEAGYLNTGELFF
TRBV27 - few CAREASEQFF